This entry lists 9 T cell receptor beta chains sequenced from one sample in a study of T cell clonality in common variable immunodeficiency. The method was immunoSEQ multiplex PCR; TCRdb's version includes in-frame clones alone and lacks a portion of them. The record shows 60,000 to 75,000 clones for this sample, with no singletons present. Sequenced: peripheral blood mononuclear cells. The receptors come from a person aged 18 to 75 in good health.

This clone has a count of ten or more. The CDR3 end is not reached by the read, which stops 3 residues before it; the germline J gene fills it in. The rearrangement links TRBV11-3 to TRBJ2-4; D may be TRBD2 (6 bases). The germline gives CDR1 SGHNT, CDR2 YENEEA. V was pared by 5 bases and J by 0 bases, with 8 bases between. This CDR3 is built from 14 residues. The CDR3 spells CASSHGGAKNIQYF. Incomplete CDR3 DNA: TGTGCCAGCAGCCACGGGGGAGCCAAAAACATT.

A remark on this clone: The read terminates 3 residues before the CDR3 end, so the remaining end is supplied by the germline J gene. This chain connects TRBV18 to TRBJ2-2; no definite D call. CDR1 is KGHSH, CDR2 LQKENI, per germline. The V end was cut by 0 bases, the J end by 4 bases, with 6 bases between. The CDR3 contains 14 residues. The sequenced CDR3 bases are TGTGCCAGCTCACCACCGGTCGGCACCGGGGAG. Its translation: CASSPPVGTGE. In full, the CDR3 reads CASSPPVGTGELFF.

This clone was recorded at least ten times. The read terminates 3 residues ahead of where the CDR3 ends, so the germline J gene completes it. The chain carries TRBV10-3 and TRBJ1-6; the D is unclear. V dropped 8 bases and J dropped 6 bases, with 17 bases sitting between them. This CDR3 is built from 15 residues. Looked up from germline, CDR1 is ENHRY and CDR2 is SYGVKD. CDR3 sequence: CAIAGENLPNSPLHF. CDR3 bases read: TGTGCCATCGCCGGGGAGAACCTCCCTAATTCACCC.

This clone was seen ten or more times. The read ends 3 residues early relative to the CDR3; the germline J gene fills the gap. The chain carries TRBV18 and TRBJ1-4; 9 nucleotides align to TRBD1. V lost 0 bases, J lost 8 bases, and 7 bases stayed unmatched. The CDR3 spans 16 residues. The germline V gene has CDR1 KGHSH and CDR2 LQKENI. The CDR3: CASSPPGDRVSEKLFF. The CDR3 DNA, read in part, is TGTGCCAGCTCACCACCGGGGGACAGGGTTTCCGAAAAA.

This clone has at least ten counts. Read data end 3 residues before the CDR3 end; the end is taken from the germline J gene. The chain recombines TRBV5-6 with TRBJ2-7; 8 bases are a match to TRBD1. Germline CDR1 is SGHDT and CDR2 is YYEEEE. This CDR3 comprises 15 residues. After removal of 4 bases from V and 4 bases from J, the junction contained 10 bases not matched to a gene. CDR3 DNA, as far as it was read: TGTGCCAGCAGCCTGCCTGCGGACAGGGAATACGAG. It encodes CASSLPADREYE. From start to end, the CDR3 is CASSLPADREYEQYF.

This clone was observed many times. The CDR3 end lies 3 residues beyond the end of the read and is filled in from the germline J gene. The chain is built from TRBV30 and TRBJ2-7; no clear D gene. This CDR3 comprises 14 residues. The V end lost 2 bases, the J end lost 2 bases, and 13 bases lay between the germline ends. Germline-derived CDR1 and CDR2 are GTSNPN and SVGIG (reference sequence). The CDR3 loop is CAWSSAGRPYEQYF. Incomplete CDR3 DNA: TGTGCCTGGAGTTCGGCAGGTCGCCCCTACGAG.

The sample holds many counts of this clone. Sequencing ends 3 residues short of the CDR3 end; the germline J gene provides the rest. This chain joins TRBV18 and TRBJ2-4, with 7 bases aligning to TRBD2. CDR1 KGHSH and CDR2 LQKENI come from the germline V gene. The CDR3 consists of 17 residues. Germline trimming cut 3 bases from V and 9 bases from J; bases unmatched to any gene: 17. The sequenced part of the CDR3 DNA is TGTGCCAGCTCACCGTCGAACTTGGGGCCACCGGGGGGCATT. As protein: CASSPSNLGPPGGI. The whole CDR3 region reads CASSPSNLGPPGGIQYF.

There are many counts of this clone. The read stops 3 residues short of the end of the CDR3; the missing end is completed from the germline J gene. The V call is TRBV7-3, the J call TRBJ1-5; D remains ambiguous. This CDR3 is 17 amino acids long. V gave up 1 base and J gave up 1 base, with 14 bases separating them. CDR1 SGHTA and CDR2 FQGTGA come from the germline V gene. The sequenced CDR3 bases are TGTGCCAGCAGCTTAAGGTTTATTGCGGCGAGCAATCAGCCC. Encoded protein: CASSLRFIAASNQP. The full CDR3 reads CASSLRFIAASNQPQHF.

In its sample, this clone was seen many times. CDR3: CASSLGQVGDYNEQFF. CDR3 DNA, as far as it was read: TGCGCCAGCAGCTTGGGGCAGGTGGGTGACTACAATGAG. The chain couples TRBV5-1 to TRBJ2-1; D unclear. Coverage ceases 3 residues before the CDR3 finishes, and the germline J gene fills in the end. This CDR3 comprises 16 residues. V was shortened by 0 bases and J by 3 bases, with 13 bases between the two germline ends. Germline CDR1 SGHRS, CDR2 YFSETQ.